Listed below are T cell receptor beta chains from one sample, sequenced in a study of OX40 agonist ivuxolimab in advanced cancers. Produced via immunoSEQ multiplex PCR; TCRdb's table is partial and in-frame only. The profile covers 30,000 to 45,000 clones, with roughly nine tenths appearing a single time and roughly 2.3% taken by the ten largest. Specimen: CD4+ or CD8+ T cells sorted from blood, collected in a trial of the OX40 agonist ivuxolimab. These receptors were taken from an adult with an advanced solid tumor such as melanoma, head and neck, liver or kidney cancer. Both conserved end residues are part of each CDR3. Fields, in order: V gene, D gene, clone size, J gene, CDR3 protein, CDR3 DNA. A D gene is named only where the DNA matches it firmly. Size values are once, few and many counts, or a class for expanded clones, and some rows have none.

TRBV14	.	.	TRBJ1-1	CASSQVLLLPENTEAFF	TGTGCCAGCAGCCAAGTCTTACTACTACCAGAGAACACTGAAGCTTTCTTT
TRBV6-5	TRBD1	.	TRBJ1-1	CASSYSGDRGAEAFF	TGTGCCAGCAGTTACTCGGGCGACAGGGGGGCTGAAGCTTTCTTT
TRBV5-1	.	.	TRBJ2-2	CASSLSGANTGELFF	TGCGCCAGCAGCTTGTCCGGCGCGAACACCGGGGAGCTGTTTTTT
TRBV7-6	.	.	TRBJ2-1	CASSLGTGSYNEQFF	TGTGCCAGCAGCCTCGGGACCGGCTCCTACAATGAGCAGTTCTTC
TRBV10-3	.	few	TRBJ1-1	CAISPPGANTEAFF	TGTGCCATCAGTCCTCCAGGAGCGAACACTGAAGCTTTCTTT
TRBV5-4	TRBD1	.	TRBJ1-3	CASSQAGTGSGNTIYF	TGCGCCAGCAGCCAAGCAGGGACAGGGTCGGGAAACACCATATATTTT
TRBV7-2	.	.	TRBJ2-7	CASSSGPSYEQYF	TGTGCCAGCAGCTCAGGGCCCTCCTACGAGCAGTACTTC
TRBV2	TRBD1	.	TRBJ2-5	CASTGDREETQYF	TGTGCCAGCACGGGGGACAGGGAAGAGACCCAGTACTTC
TRBV9	.	few	TRBJ1-1	CASSVGRNTEAFF	TGTGCCAGCAGCGTAGGGAGGAACACTGAAGCTTTCTTT
TRBV7-2	.	.	TRBJ1-3	CASSSPPGGGNTIYF	TGTGCCAGCAGCTCCCCCCCCGGGGGAGGAAACACCATATATTTT
TRBV30	.	.	TRBJ2-1	CAWSPRGTYNEQFF	TGTGCCTGGAGTCCCCGGGGGACCTACAATGAGCAGTTCTTC
TRBV5-5	TRBD2	once	TRBJ2-2	CASSLTAGGTGELFF	TGTGCCAGCAGCTTGACGGCGGGGGGTACCGGGGAGCTGTTTTTT
TRBV7-9	TRBD1	.	TRBJ1-2	CASSYLLDRVDGYTF	TGTGCCAGCAGCTACCTTCTGGACAGGGTGGATGGCTACACCTTC
TRBV6-6	TRBD2	.	TRBJ2-5	CASSYPTGGGLGTQYF	TGTGCCAGCAGTTACCCAACCGGGGGAGGGCTCGGGACCCAGTACTTC
TRBV9	.	.	TRBJ1-2	CASSVGPVNYGYTF	TGTGCCAGCAGCGTAGGCCCGGTGAACTATGGCTACACCTTC
TRBV5-1	TRBD1	.	TRBJ1-1	CASRVRTGATEAFF	TGCGCCAGCCGCGTCCGGACAGGGGCCACTGAAGCTTTCTTT
TRBV13	TRBD1	.	TRBJ2-2	CASSTGDRAGGELFF	TGTGCCAGCAGCACAGGGGACCGAGCAGGCGGGGAGCTGTTTTTT
TRBV13	.	.	TRBJ1-1	CASSRGGTLNTEAFF	TGTGCCAGCAGCCGAGGCGGGACCCTCAACACTGAAGCTTTCTTT
TRBV9	TRBD2	once	TRBJ2-3	CASSVLAGGADTQYF	TGTGCCAGCAGCGTACTAGCGGGGGGGGCAGATACGCAGTATTTT
TRBV18	TRBD1	.	TRBJ1-1	CASSPGQDTEAFF	TGTGCCAGCTCACCGGGACAGGACACTGAAGCTTTCTTT
TRBV7-2	.	.	TRBJ1-1	CASSPLARTNTEAFF	TGTGCCAGCAGCCCGCTGGCCAGGACGAACACTGAAGCTTTCTTT
TRBV19	.	.	TRBJ1-6	CASSIGRSYNSPLHF	TGTGCCAGTAGTATAGGCCGCTCCTATAATTCACCCCTCCACTTT